This T cell receptor beta chain was identified in a study of cytomegalovirus exposure and HLA in healthy donors. Notes on the study in general: Researchers reportedly found TCR beta sequences accurately predicted most subjects' HLA-A and HLA-B alleles. In terms of immune exposure information, only CMV serostatus was available.

This clone has a handful of counts. Its specificity is unknown. Germline-derived CDR1 and CDR2 are SGHVS and FQNEAQ. This CDR3 is built from 15 residues. V lost 10 bases and J lost 6, with 21 bases in between. The PCR was carried out with 60 Vbeta primers and 13 Jbeta primers. Clones were read by immunoSEQ multiplex PCR, and TCRdb kept only the in-frame ones, dropping some. In the table there are 65,000 or so clones, 62% of which are singletons. The source is a young man in good health and CMV-seronegative. The sequenced material came from PBMCs. The rearrangement uses TRBV7-8 and TRBJ2-2, with D possibly being TRBD2 (6 bases). The CDR3 nucleotides read TGTGCCACCGAATGGCGGGGAAACGGGGCCGGGGAGCTGTTTTTT. This codes for CATEWRGNGAGELFF.